Reported below is one TCR beta chain. Antigen specificity is unknown. Deletions cut 5 bases from V and 4 bases from J, with 15 bases between. CDR3 length: 15 amino acids. CDR1 and CDR2 from the germline V gene are LNHDA and SQIVND (reference sequence). This sample is part of a study of shared clonotypes between healthy human individuals. Naive CD8 isolation took CD45RO-negative cells positively selected for CCR7 and excluded terminally differentiated effector memory CD45RA+ cells. Participating donors were healthy, HIV-negative adults free of recent acute infections or vaccinations. Profiled with immunoSEQ multiplex PCR; TCRdb holds only in-frame clones, not every one. The sample has around 560,000 clones; 90% to 95% are singletons. Broader study findings: Sorted-subset sequencing, rarefaction showed, was incomplete despite large depth. When compared with the clonotypes that were shared by all four sorted-subset donors, the non-shared clonotypes turned out to have lower generation probabilities.

The sample was naive CD8+ T cells sorted from blood. The chain uses TRBV19 and TRBJ2-1; D may be TRBD2 (6 bases). The receptor's source is a woman aged 30 to 39 in good health. CDR3 in DNA: TGTGCCAGTAGTCCAACTAGCAAATATTACAATGAGCAGTTCTTC. Protein sequence: CASSPTSKYYNEQFF.